Listed here is a single TCR beta chain. These data come from a study of blood T cell repertoires in COVID-19. About the study: There were acute and convalescent COVID-19 samples, and they came from the United States, Italy and Spain.

The repertoire was sequenced with immunoSEQ multiplex PCR; TCRdb's copy has only in-frame clones and lacks some. The sample lists almost 25,000 clones, 75% to 90% seen once, with more than 6.5% in the top ten. Material for sequencing was peripheral blood. This TCR came from a human donor in a cohort sampled during active COVID-19.

The CDR3 region is CASSIESEVGYGYTF. CDR3 DNA: TGTGCCAGTAGTATAGAATCGGAGGTAGGGTATGGCTACACCTTC. The rearrangement links TRBV19 to TRBJ1-2; D is uncertain. Germline V lookup: CDR1 LNHDA, CDR2 SQIVND (reference sequence). The CDR3 consists of 15 residues. V was pared by 0 bases and J by 5 bases, with 13 bases between.